Here is one T cell receptor (beta chain) with its context. Its cognate antigen is unknown. Genomic DNA, the template, was used for profiling of the TCR beta VDJ and CDR3. Using its own MiXCR run on the reads, TCRdb lists one record per CDR3 protein. Seen here are 450,000 to 550,000 distinct CDR3 sequences, 25% to 40% observed once, and the top ten hold 0.82%. Individuals selected for sequencing had exhibited CD8+CD57+ cell expansion on flow cytometry. The data were obtained in a study of CD8+CD57+ T cells in acquired aplastic anemia. Findings of the study overall: The study identified almost 30 CD8+ CDR3 sequences shared by patients and controls.

V shed 6 bases and J shed 9 bases, with 17 bases lying between them. The CDR3 extends over 13 amino acids. V gene TRBV12-3 or TRBV12-4 combines with J gene TRBJ1-1; possibly TRBD1 for D (6 bases). The sequenced sample was sorted CD4+, CD8+, or CD8+CD57+ T cells (not recorded which) from PBMCs. This clonotype was obtained from a human donor with aplastic anemia. CDR3: CASRVAQGGKAFF. The CDR3 nucleotides read TGTGCCAGCAGGGTAGCCCAAGGGGGGAAAGCTTTCTTT.